This paragraph covers one TCR beta chain sequence. Its specificity is unknown. Amplification used 60 Vbeta primers and 13 Jbeta primers. The table came from immunoSEQ multiplex PCR; TCRdb's copy has only in-frame clones and leaves some out. Of approximately 100,000 clones listed, more than 65% are singletons. This sample is part of a study of cytomegalovirus exposure and HLA in healthy donors. Study overall: HLA-typed donors were the source of about 85 million unique TCRs held in an early data release.

General study findings and limits: Reportedly, a later analysis found an Asian-associated ancestry cluster had fewer N-insertions than the roughly 700-donor mean. Analyses of presence/absence relied on an assumption of roughly uniform sequencing depth across donors.

Looked up from germline, CDR1 is LGHNA and CDR2 is YSLEER. Deletions cut 2 bases from V and 0 bases from J, with 14 bases between. CDR3 length: 16 residues. This sequence originates from a woman aged 45-65 years in good health and CMV-seropositive. Sequencing was performed on PBMCs. V gene TRBV4-3 combines with J gene TRBJ2-7; perhaps TRBD2 as D (5 bases). CDR3 amino acids: CASSQRISGSSYEQYF. CDR3 coding DNA: TGCGCCAGCAGCCAAAGGATCTCGGGGAGCTCCTACGAGCAGTACTTC.